This entry describes one T cell receptor (beta chain). Its matching antigen is unknown. The libraries of TRB cDNA were constructed through 5' RACE using UMI labels. TCRdb reanalyzed the 5' RACE reads and collapses them to one entry per CDR3 protein, without DNA. This sample's table reports 60,000 or so distinct CDR3 sequences. This sample is part of a study of CXCR3-negative and CXCR3-positive naive CD8 T cells. Study information: For each library, about 1.5 +/- 0.3 million TRB reads were obtained, some 130 million in total.

General observations from the study: CXCR3-negative and CXCR3-positive naive cells shared comparable TRBV-TRBJ usage, but memory cells did not. Naive subsets did not differ in surface CD5, and the authors estimated TCR strength using properties of the TRB CDR3. Once cells were cryopreserved, CXCR3 expression went down partly, and most assays used fresh PBMCs.

This clonotype originated in a human donor in good health. Some clones in this sample may be carry-over from other donors' samples. Sequencing was done on a sample of memory CD8+ T cells from blood.

The CDR3 reads CASSWGTSGGYEQYF. V gene TRBV6-5 combines with J gene TRBJ2-7; TCRdb returns TRBD2, unconfirmable since there is no DNA. Germline V gene sequence: CDR1 MNHEY, CDR2 SVGAGI. The CDR3 covers 15 residues.